The 22 T cell receptor beta chains presented below share a single source sample, sequenced in a study of blood T cell repertoires in COVID-19. Method: immunoSEQ multiplex PCR; TCRdb's copy keeps in-frame clones and lacks some. The sample lists 170,000 or so clones, approximately 90% occurring once. Sequencing input: peripheral blood. The origin of the receptors is a young woman who had recovered from COVID-19.

The J gene is TRBJ2-5, the V gene TRBV7-2; D remains ambiguous. CDR3 length: 15 amino acids. The V and J ends lost 10 bases and 4 bases respectively, with 22 bases between them. From germline, CDR1 is SGHTA and CDR2 FQGNSA. The CDR3 DNA reads TGTGCCATAGAAAAAGGTCGAACAGCCCTAGAGACCCAGTACTTC. Encoded protein: CAIEKGRTALETQYF. Full variable domain (rest looked up from reference TRBV7-2 and TRBJ2-5): GAGVSQSPSNKVTEKGKDVELRCDPISGHTALYWYRQSLGQGLEFLIYFQGNSAPDKSGLPSDRFSAERTGGSVSTLTIQRTQQEDSAVYLCAIEKGRTALETQYFGPGTRLLVL.

The chain links TRBV19 to TRBJ1-6; D is uncertain. This CDR3 spans 14 amino acids. Germline values: CDR1 LNHDA, CDR2 SQIVND (reference sequence). Trimming pared 6 bases from V and 6 bases from J, leaving 12 bases between. The CDR3, as DNA: TGTGCCAGTAGCGACACAGAATCTAATTCACCCCTCCACTTT. Protein product: CASSDTESNSPLHF. Full variable domain (outside the CDR3, taken from reference TRBV19 and TRBJ1-6): DGGITQSPKYLFRKEGQNVTLSCEQNLNHDAMYWYRQDPGQGLRLIYYSQIVNDFQKGDIAEGYSVSREKKESFPLTVTSAQKNPTAFYLCASSDTESNSPLHFGNGTRLTVT.

The rearrangement uses TRBV27 and TRBJ2-5; D remains unclear. The CDR3 has 12 amino acids. CDR1 is MNHEY, CDR2 SMNVEV, per germline (reference sequence). V was pared by 5 bases and J by 4 bases, with 8 bases between. Here the CDR3 DNA reads TGTGCCAGCAGTCCACTCGGAGAGACCCAGTACTTC. This sequence encodes CASSPLGETQYF.

The chain recombines TRBV7-9 with TRBJ2-1; D gene unclear. V was pared by 5 bases and J by 8 bases, with 7 bases between. Germline assignment: CDR1 SEHNR and CDR2 FQNEAQ (reference sequence). The CDR3 has 11 residues. The CDR3 DNA reads as TGTGCCAGCAGCCGACAATATGAGCAGTTCTTC. It translates to CASSRQYEQFF.

The J gene is TRBJ1-5, the V gene TRBV7-2, with D hard to call. V was shortened by 2 bases and J by 3 bases, with 8 bases between the two germline ends. The CDR3 is made up of 14 amino acids. Per germline, CDR1 SGHTA and CDR2 FQGNSA. CDR3 sequence (DNA): TGTGCCAGCAGCTTAACCGGGTACAATCAGCCCCAGCATTTT. Amino acid sequence: CASSLTGYNQPQHF.

This clone was seen just once. V and J are TRBV6-6 and TRBJ2-7; 12 nucleotides match TRBD1. The CDR3 loop spans 13 amino acids. The V segment lost 8 bases and the J segment 6 bases; nucleotides outside the gene matches: 5. Germline V gene data show CDR1 as MNHNY and CDR2 as SVGAGI (reference sequence). For the CDR3, the DNA is TGTGCCAGCCCGGGACAGGGGGCAGTCGAGCAGTACGTC. It is translated as CASPGQGAVEQYV.

V usage is TRBV7-2 and J usage is TRBJ2-3, with D possibly TRBD2 on 5 matching bases. The CDR3 extends over 15 amino acids. Germline CDR1 is SGHTA and CDR2 is FQGNSA. V was cut by 5 bases and J by 2 bases, with 14 bases left in between. This chain's CDR3 is CASSQRASITDTQYF. Written as DNA, the CDR3 is TGTGCCAGCAGCCAAAGAGCTAGCATCACAGATACGCAGTATTTT.

The rearrangement uses TRBV9 and TRBJ2-3, with TRBD2 identical over 12 bases. J was trimmed by 2 bases and V by 0 bases; bases with no gene match: 7. CDR3 size: 18 residues. Germline lookup yields CDR1 SGDLS and CDR2 YYNGEE. CDR3 DNA: TGTGCCAGCAGCGTAGAGGCTAGCGGGAGGGGACTCACAGATACGCAGTATTTT. It specifies CASSVEASGRGLTDTQYF.

The chain carries TRBV6-6 and TRBJ2-1; D gene unclear. This CDR3 is built from 15 residues. Germline V gene sequence: CDR1 MNHNY, CDR2 SVGAGI (reference sequence). Trimming shortened V by 2 bases and J by 2 bases, and 10 bases separated the two germline ends. DNA of the CDR3: TGTGCCAGCAGTTACGGCGGCCATCCCTACAATGAGCAGTTCTTC. Translation: CASSYGGHPYNEQFF.

The rearrangement links TRBV2 to TRBJ1-5; TRBD1 might be the D (6 bases). The CDR3 spans 14 residues. CDR1 and CDR2 from the germline V gene are SNHLY and FYNNEI. V lost 1 base and J 6 bases, leaving 10 bases between the germline ends. CDR3 nucleotide sequence: TGTGCCAGCAGTGAAGGACAGGATGGTCAGCCCCAGCATTTT. It encodes CASSEGQDGQPQHF.

The V call is TRBV27, the J call TRBJ1-4; D unresolved. Germline CDR1 MNHEY, CDR2 SMNVEV (reference sequence). The CDR3 consists of 16 residues. V lost 0 bases and J 0 bases, leaving 8 bases between the germline ends. CDR3 sequence reads: CASSLSPRATNEKLFF. The CDR3 nucleotides read TGTGCCAGCAGTTTATCCCCCCGTGCAACTAATGAAAAACTGTTTTTT.

This chain joins TRBV12-3 or TRBV12-4 and TRBJ1-5; TRBD1 matches at 7 bases. The junction had 5 bases not matched to a gene; V was cut back by 6 bases and J by 6 bases. The CDR3 has 13 amino acids. The CDR3 region has the DNA TGTGCCAGCAGCCGACAGGGAGTTCAGCCCCAGCATTTT. This codes for CASSRQGVQPQHF.

The V and J genes are TRBV4-1 and TRBJ1-2; a weak D match, TRBD1 (5 bases). Trimming removed 0 bases at V and 4 bases at J, with 18 bases between. Germline V gene sequence: CDR1 MGHRA, CDR2 YSYEKL. The CDR3 has 17 amino acids. CDR3 amino acids: CASSQESNGGGGYGYTF. The CDR3 nucleotides read TGCGCCAGCAGCCAAGAGAGCAACGGGGGTGGCGGCTATGGCTACACCTTC.

V is TRBV11-1 and J is TRBJ2-7, with D unclear. V was shortened by 6 bases and J by 0 bases, with 15 bases between the two germline ends. Germline V CDR1 and CDR2: SGHAT, FQDESV (reference sequence). The CDR3 is made up of 15 amino acids. CDR3 DNA: TGTGCCAGCAGTTACACCCTGGCACACTCCTACGAGCAGTACTTC. It is translated as CASSYTLAHSYEQYF.

This clone was picked up a small number of times. The rearrangement uses TRBV7-8 and TRBJ1-6; D gene ambiguous. The CDR3 loop spans 13 amino acids. CDR1 is SGHVS, CDR2 FQNEAQ, per germline. V was pared by 5 bases and J by 7 bases, with 9 bases between. The CDR3 DNA is TGTGCCAGCAGCCTTTCTTTGAATTCACCCCTCCACTTT. Translation gives CASSLSLNSPLHF.

The rearrangement uses TRBV5-4 and TRBJ2-6; TRBD1 matches 11 bases. This CDR3 is 18 amino acids long. Germline V CDR1 and CDR2: SGHNT, YYREEE (reference sequence). V dropped 4 bases and J dropped 0; count of bases not matched to a gene: 6. In nucleotides, the CDR3 is TGTGCCAGCAGCCCGGGACAGGGGGTTTTCTCTGGGGCCAACGTCCTGACTTTC. Protein product: CASSPGQGVFSGANVLTF.

V usage is TRBV2 and J usage is TRBJ2-1; D possibly corresponds to TRBD1 (5 bases). Per the germline V gene, CDR1 is SNHLY and CDR2 is FYNNEI. With 5 bases removed from V and 7 bases from J, the gap between germline ends came to 12 bases. The CDR3 totals 13 residues. In DNA, the CDR3 is TGTGCCAGCAGTAGTCAGGGATCGAATGAGCAGTTCTTC. Translating gives CASSSQGSNEQFF.

The rearrangement joins TRBV5-4 to TRBJ2-3, with TRBD2 matching over 7 bases. This CDR3 region has 13 residues. After removal of 3 bases from V and 6 bases from J, the junction contained 4 bases not matched to a gene. Germline V lookup: CDR1 SGHNT, CDR2 YYREEE (reference sequence). The CDR3 reads CASSSTGGDTQYF. In nucleotides, the CDR3 is TGTGCCAGCAGCTCAACCGGGGGGGATACGCAGTATTTT.

This clone is a singleton in its sample. The chain is built from TRBV24-1 and TRBJ2-3; TRBD2 agrees at 7 bases. After removal of 0 bases from V and 4 bases from J, the junction contained 12 bases not matched to a gene. The CDR3 covers 18 residues. From germline, CDR1 is KGHDR and CDR2 SFDVKD. DNA of the CDR3: TGTGCCACCAGTGATTTGGACCCCGGGTTAGCGGGCGCAGATACGCAGTATTTT. Translating gives CATSDLDPGLAGADTQYF.

The chain joins TRBV3-1 (or the pseudogene TRBV3-2) to TRBJ1-6; a possible D gene is TRBD1 (6 bases). Trimming removed 0 bases at V and 4 bases at J, with 13 bases between. Germline-derived CDR1 and CDR2 are LGHDT and YNNKEL (reference sequence). The CDR3 loop spans 17 amino acids. CDR3 coding DNA: TGTGCCAGCAGCCAAGATGGGGGCCCCTCATATAATTCACCCCTCCACTTT. Translation: CASSQDGGPSYNSPLHF.

The rearrangement uses TRBV4-3 and TRBJ2-2; D unclear. V was shortened by 0 bases and J by 1 base, with 3 bases between the two germline ends. Germline V lookup: CDR1 LGHNA, CDR2 YSLEER. CDR3 length: 14 amino acids. CDR3 nucleotides: TGCGCCAGCAGCCAAGAGAGGAACACCGGGGAGCTGTTTTTT. Protein sequence: CASSQERNTGELFF.

The CDR3 nucleotides read TGTGCCAGCAGCTTAGAAGGGAGGGATGGCTACACCTTC. It is translated as CASSLEGRDGYTF. This chain uses TRBV7-9 with TRBJ1-2; D is unclear. The V end lost 1 base, the J end lost 6 bases, and 9 bases lay between the germline ends. The germline V gene has CDR1 SEHNR and CDR2 FQNEAQ (reference sequence). The CDR3 is 13 residues long. Variable domain in full (rest from reference TRBV7-9 and TRBJ1-2): DTGVSQNPRHKITKRGQNVTFRCDPISEHNRLYWYRQTLGQGPEFLTYFQNEAQLEKSRLLSDRFSAERPKGSFSTLEIQRTEQGDSAMYLCASSLEGRDGYTFGSGTRLTVV.